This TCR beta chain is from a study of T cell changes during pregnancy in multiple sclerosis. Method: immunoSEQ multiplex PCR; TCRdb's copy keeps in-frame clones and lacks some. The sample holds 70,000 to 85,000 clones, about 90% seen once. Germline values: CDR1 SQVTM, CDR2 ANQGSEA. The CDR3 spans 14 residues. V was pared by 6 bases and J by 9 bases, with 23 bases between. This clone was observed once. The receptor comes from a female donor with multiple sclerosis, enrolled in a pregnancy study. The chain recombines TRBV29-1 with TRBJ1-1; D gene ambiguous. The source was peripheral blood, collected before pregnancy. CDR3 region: CSVATTPPSKKAFF. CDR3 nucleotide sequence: TGCAGCGTCGCCACTACCCCCCCCTCGAAGAAAGCTTTCTTT.